The 18 T cell receptor beta chains reported below all come from one sample, sequenced in a study of T cell changes during pregnancy in multiple sclerosis. Some clones are missing from TCRdb's copy, which holds only in-frame ones; the method was immunoSEQ multiplex PCR. The sample holds almost 55,000 clones, about 92% seen once. This specimen was CD8+ T cells from peripheral blood mononuclear cells, taken before pregnancy. Receptors were obtained from a female donor with multiple sclerosis, enrolled in a pregnancy study.

The chain couples TRBV4-3 to TRBJ2-7; 8 nucleotides match TRBD2. Germline trimming cut 1 base from V and 3 bases from J; bases unmatched to any gene: 8. CDR1 is LGHNA, CDR2 YSLEER, per germline. The CDR3 spans 16 residues. CDR3 loop: CASSQGGGSNFYEQYF. CDR3 coding DNA: TGCGCCAGCAGCCAAGGCGGGGGGTCTAACTTCTACGAGCAGTACTTC.

This chain uses TRBV6-4 with TRBJ2-7, with TRBD1 as a possible D gene (5 bases). The V gene's germline CDR1 is MRHNA and CDR2 SNTAGT. V dropped 5 bases and J dropped 5 bases, with 22 bases sitting between them. The CDR3 sequence is 16 residues long. Here the CDR3 DNA reads TGTGCCAGCAGTTCAATTACCCCTTGGCAGGGTGACGAGCAGTACTTC. This gives the protein CASSSITPWQGDEQYF.

The V and J genes are TRBV27 and TRBJ2-1, with 9 bases lining up with TRBD2. CDR3 length equals 13 residues. Germline V gives CDR1 MNHEY, CDR2 SMNVEV (reference sequence). Unmatched junction bases numbered 2, after V lost 4 bases and J lost 7 bases. CDR3 nucleotides: TGTGCCAGCAGTTGGGGACTAGCTAATGAGCAGTTCTTC. Its translation: CASSWGLANEQFF.

The chain has TRBV4-1 and TRBJ1-5, with D unresolved. Deletions cut 2 bases from V and 1 base from J, with 9 bases between. CDR3 length: 15 amino acids. CDR1 and CDR2 from the germline V gene are MGHRA and YSYEKL. The CDR3 reads CASSQLEVSNQPQHF. CDR3 nucleotides: TGCGCCAGCAGCCAACTAGAGGTCAGCAATCAGCCCCAGCATTTT.

This chain uses TRBV18 with TRBJ1-2; tentatively, D is TRBD1 (5 bases). V was trimmed by 0 bases and J by 3 bases, leaving 5 bases between them. CDR1 is KGHSH and CDR2 is LQKENI in the germline V gene. The CDR3 extends over 13 amino acids. The CDR3 here is CASSPPTDYGYTF. CDR3 DNA sequence: TGTGCCAGCTCACCACCGACAGACTATGGCTACACCTTC.

The chain has TRBV5-4 and TRBJ2-7; the D gene is possibly TRBD2 (6 bases). The CDR3 contains 12 residues. V lost 0 bases and J lost 7, with 8 bases in between. The germline V gene has CDR1 SGHNT and CDR2 YYREEE (reference sequence). CDR3 sequence reads: CASSLGGREQYF. In DNA form, the CDR3 reads TGTGCCAGCAGCTTGGGAGGGAGGGAGCAGTACTTC.

This sequence joins TRBV7-9 and TRBJ1-3; D is uncertain. The germline V gene has CDR1 SEHNR and CDR2 FQNEAQ (reference sequence). V was trimmed by 2 bases and J by 9 bases, leaving 8 bases between them. The CDR3 extends over 12 amino acids. The CDR3 reads CASSLSAITIYF. The DNA of the CDR3 is TGTGCCAGCAGCTTATCCGCGATCACCATATATTTT. The full variable domain, with the rest looked up from reference TRBV7-9 and TRBJ1-3, is DTGVSQNPRHKITKRGQNVTFRCDPISEHNRLYWYRQTLGQGPEFLTYFQNEAQLEKSRLLSDRFSAERPKGSFSTLEIQRTEQGDSAMYLCASSLSAITIYFGEGSWLTVV.

This CDR3 reads CASSRLAGGRGETQYF. The CDR3, as DNA: TGTGCCAGTAGTCGACTAGCGGGGGGGCGTGGGGAGACCCAGTACTTC. V is TRBV19 and J is TRBJ2-5; 14 bases align to TRBD2. The CDR3 runs to 16 residues. The V gene end was trimmed by 5 bases and the J gene end by 5 bases; junction bases not matched to a gene: 7. The germline V gene has CDR1 LNHDA and CDR2 SQIVND (reference sequence).

The CDR3 loop reads CASSQDWDRATEAFF. The CDR3, as DNA: TGCGCCAGCAGCCAAGATTGGGACAGGGCCACTGAAGCTTTCTTT. The chain has TRBV4-3 and TRBJ1-1; 9 bases fit TRBD1. The CDR3 has 15 amino acids. In germline, CDR1 is LGHNA, CDR2 YSLEER. V lost 0 bases to trimming and J lost 4 bases; unmatched junction nucleotides: 3.

The V call is TRBV4-3, the J call TRBJ1-4, with D perhaps TRBD1 (6 bases). Germline values: CDR1 LGHNA, CDR2 YSLEER. V was trimmed by 2 bases and J by 6 bases, leaving 19 bases between them. There are 17 residues in the CDR3. The CDR3 here is CASSQRDLGGAHEKLFF. CDR3 bases: TGCGCCAGCAGCCAAAGGGACCTCGGGGGGGCGCATGAAAAACTGTTTTTT.

Written as DNA, the CDR3 is TGCAGCGTGCTCGATCCTCGTTTGGACAGGAGAGGAGTTGGCTACACCTTC. Translating it yields CSVLDPRLDRRGVGYTF. This chain links TRBV29-1 with TRBJ1-2, with TRBD1 identical over 7 bases. V was clipped by 6 bases and J by 7 bases; unmatched bases: 23. The CDR3 is 17 residues long. Germline loops: CDR1 SQVTM, CDR2 ANQGSEA.

This clone has just one count. The chain is built from TRBV7-6 and TRBJ1-1, with D hard to call. CDR3 length: 13 residues. CDR1 and CDR2 (germline): SGHVS, FNYEAQ. Deletions cut 0 bases from V and 7 bases from J, with 9 bases between. Written as DNA, the CDR3 is TGTGCCAGCAGCTTAGCCGTGGAGAGTGAAGCTTTCTTT. Residues: CASSLAVESEAFF.

V and J are TRBV6-5 and TRBJ1-2; D is unresolved. Deletions cut 4 bases from V and 3 bases from J, with 12 bases between. The CDR3 consists of 14 residues. Germline-derived CDR1 and CDR2 are MNHEY and SVGAGI. CDR3 DNA sequence: TGTGCCAGCAGTTCAAGCGGCAGCCACTATGGCTACACCTTC. Translation gives CASSSSGSHYGYTF.

The V and J genes are TRBV9 and TRBJ2-6; D unclear. The CDR3 runs to 16 residues. Germline V CDR1 and CDR2: SGDLS, YYNGEE. Trimming shortened V by 0 bases and J by 3 bases, and 10 bases separated the two germline ends. The CDR3 sequence: CASSVGSGGGANVLTF. The DNA for the CDR3 is TGTGCCAGCAGCGTAGGTTCAGGTGGTGGGGCCAACGTCCTGACTTTC.

This chain connects TRBV7-8 to TRBJ2-1, with 9 bases aligning to TRBD1. CDR1 and CDR2 (germline): SGHVS, FQNEAQ. Trimming at V came to 0 bases and at J to 10 bases, leaving 4 bases not matched to a gene. CDR3 length: 14 residues. This CDR3 is CASSLADRGWEQFF. The DNA of the CDR3 is TGTGCCAGCAGCTTAGCGGACAGGGGATGGGAGCAGTTCTTC.

The genes are TRBV25-1 and TRBJ2-7, with a tentative D call TRBD2 (5 bases). Germline CDR1 MGHDK, CDR2 SYGVNS. The CDR3 consists of 15 residues. V was cut by 1 base and J by 0 bases, with 10 bases left in between. This CDR3 is CASSESADYSYEQYF. The DNA for the CDR3 is TGTGCCAGCAGTGAATCGGCCGACTACTCCTACGAGCAGTACTTC.

The chain joins TRBV9 to TRBJ2-5; 10 bases map to TRBD2. The V gene's germline CDR1 is SGDLS and CDR2 YYNGEE. The CDR3 runs 18 residues. J lost 1 base, V lost 0 bases, and 9 bases had no gene match. The CDR3 region is CASSVGSSGGAIQETQYF. CDR3 bases: TGTGCCAGCAGCGTAGGCTCTAGCGGGGGCGCGATCCAAGAGACCCAGTACTTC. Drawing the rest from reference TRBV9 and TRBJ2-5, the complete variable domain is DSGVTQTPKHLITATGQRVTLRCSPRSGDLSVYWYQQSLDQGLQFLIQYYNGEERAKGNILERFSAQQFPDLHSELNLSSLELGDSALYFCASSVGSSGGAIQETQYFGPGTRLLVL.

The chain links TRBV9 to TRBJ1-6; 9 nucleotides align to TRBD1. V gave up 3 bases and J gave up 7 bases; unmatched junction bases: 5. The germline V gene encodes CDR1 SGDLS and CDR2 YYNGEE. This CDR3 region has 15 residues. The CDR3 reads CASSDQTGGNSPLHF. CDR3 in DNA: TGTGCCAGCAGCGACCAGACAGGGGGGAATTCACCCCTCCACTTT.